The rows below give T cell receptor beta chains drawn from one sample of a study of tumor and adjacent non-tumor tissue in lung cancer. TCRdb reprocessed the multiplex PCR reads with MiXCR, giving one entry per CDR3 protein. The sample has about 78,000 distinct CDR3 sequences, around 80% seen once; the top ten hold roughly 13%. The sequencing sample was made of lung tumor tissue. The receptors were gathered from a woman aged 45 to 65 with non-small cell lung cancer. CDR3s include the opening cysteine and the closing phenylalanine or tryptophan. A D gene is named only where the DNA matches it firmly. Some rows have no size entry. The others give once, few or many, or a class for an expanded clone.

>TRBV20-1|20|TRBD2|TRBJ2-3|many
CSARGGLGLAALRATDTQYF
TGCAGTGCTAGAGGAGGGTTGGGACTAGCGGCCCTCCGGGCCACAGATACGCAGTATTTT
>TRBV5-1|14|-|TRBJ2-2|many
CASSFLQITGELFF
TGCGCCAGCAGCTTCCTTCAGATCACCGGGGAGCTGTTTTTT
>TRBV4-3|16|-|TRBJ2-5|once
CASIPGGRGFGETQYF
TGCGCCAGCATCCCTGGAGGAAGGGGCTTTGGGGAGACCCAGTACTTC
>TRBV28|17|TRBD2|TRBJ2-4|-
CATSLLGLAGGQNIQYF
TGTGCCACCAGTTTATTAGGACTAGCGGGAGGTCAAAACATTCAGTACTTC
>TRBV6-1|14|-|TRBJ2-2|-
CTSRLDQNIGELFF
TGTACCAGCAGATTAGACCAGAACATCGGGGAGCTGTTTTTT
>TRBV20-1|13|TRBD1|TRBJ2-1|-
CSAPRDRGDEQIF
TGCAGTGCTCCCCGGGACAGAGGTGATGAGCAGATTTTC
>TRBV10-2|11|-|TRBJ2-3|-
CVSNEADTQYF
TGTGTCAGCAATGAGGCAGATACGCAGTATTTT
>TRBV12-3/TRBV12-4|16|TRBD2|TRBJ2-3|-
CASSLVTSGSTDTQYF
TGTGCCAGCAGCTTAGTTACTAGCGGATCCACGGATACGCAGTATTTT
>TRBV11-2|14|TRBD2|TRBJ2-7|-
CTSNLASGMYEQYF
TGTACCAGCAACTTAGCTAGCGGGATGTACGAGCAATACTTC
>TRBV29-1|11|-|TRBJ2-5|-
CSVVQRETQYF
TGCAGCGTTGTCCAGAGGGAGACCCAGTACTTC
>TRBV7-8|16|TRBD2|TRBJ2-3|medium-sized
CASSLNVAGVTDTQYF
TGTGCCAGCAGCTTAAATGTAGCGGGAGTTACAGATACGCAGTATTTT
>TRBV12-3/TRBV12-4|14|-|TRBJ2-3|-
CANSIRQRTDTQYF
TGTGCCAACAGCATACGACAGAGGACAGATACGCAGTATTTT
>TRBV25-1|14|TRBD1|TRBJ2-3|-
CASRPRTGGDTQYF
TGTGCCAGCAGGCCTCGGACAGGGGGCGATACGCAGTATTTT
>TRBV12-3/TRBV12-4|12|-|TRBJ2-7|-
CASRQDSNKQYF
TGTGCCAGCAGACAGGACTCCAACAAGCAGTACTTC
>TRBV11-2|14|-|TRBJ1-6|-
CASSLRRDYSPFHF
TGTGCCAGTAGCTTACGACGGGATTATTCACCTTTCCACTTT
>TRBV20-1|14|TRBD2|TRBJ2-7|few
CSVRRGTSELKQYF
TGCAGTGTTCGGAGGGGGACTAGCGAGTTAAAGCAGTACTTC
>TRBV29-1|16|TRBD1|TRBJ2-3|-
CSVAPPDREWGDTQYF
TGCAGCGTTGCACCCCCCGACAGGGAATGGGGAGATACGCAGTATTTT
>TRBV6-1|14|-|TRBJ2-1|-
CASKPILSYDEQFF
TGTGCCAGCAAACCGATTCTCTCCTACGATGAGCAGTTCTTC
>TRBV11-2|14|-|TRBJ2-1|-
CASSSPGSSNEQFF
TGTGCCAGCAGCTCCCCGGGAAGTAGCAATGAGCAGTTCTTC
>TRBV11-2|15|-|TRBJ1-6|medium-sized
CASSLSGTNNSPLHF
TGTGCCAGCAGCTTATCCGGGACAAATAATTCACCCCTCCACTTT
>TRBV11-2|14|-|TRBJ2-3|many
CASSLAGETDTQYF
TGTGCCAGCAGCTTAGCGGGTGAAACAGATACGCAGTATTTT
>TRBV30|11|-|TRBJ2-1|-
CAWSVWPEQFF
TGTGCCTGGAGTGTGTGGCCAGAGCAGTTCTTT
>TRBV7-2|13|-|TRBJ2-7|-
CASSLRTNHEQYF
TGTGCCAGCAGCCTACGGACTAACCACGAGCAGTACTTC
>TRBV29-1|11|-|TRBJ2-1|-
CSIGVGPEQFF
TGCAGCATTGGGGTAGGACCCGAGCAGTTCTTC
>TRBV7-2|14|-|TRBJ2-1|-
CASSLRPGSDEQFF
TGTGCCAGCAGCCTGAGGCCCGGGTCGGATGAGCAGTTCTTC
>TRBV20-1|14|TRBD1|TRBJ1-4|-
CSASLQGEGEELFF
TGCAGTGCTAGCTTACAGGGGGAGGGAGAAGAACTGTTTTTT
>TRBV29-1|13|-|TRBJ2-1|-
CSVEVRASDKQFF
TGCAGCGTTGAAGTGAGGGCTAGCGATAAACAGTTCTTC
>TRBV28|15|TRBD2|TRBJ2-1|-
CASSGTSGSINKRFF
TGTGCCAGCAGCGGGACTAGCGGGAGCATCAATAAGCGGTTCTTC
>TRBV20-1|15|-|TRBJ1-1|-
CSTRGLEGSDTEAIF
TGCAGTACTAGGGGGTTAGAGGGGTCGGACACTGAAGCTATCTTT
>TRBV10-3|13|-|TRBJ2-7|-
CAKEQTARYEQYF
TGTGCCAAGGAGCAGACCGCTCGCTACGAACAGTACTTC
>TRBV30|15|TRBD2|TRBJ2-3|-
CAWGVSGGTADTQYF
TGTGCATGGGGTGTATCGGGAGGGACGGCAGATACGCAGTATTTT
>TRBV4-3|13|-|TRBJ2-1|-
CASIRIQRAEQFF
TGTGCCAGCATCCGGATCCAGAGGGCTGAGCAGTTCTTC
>TRBV11-2|14|-|TRBJ2-7|-
CDSSSPRKHYEQYF
TGTGACAGCAGCTCCCCTCGGAAACATTACGAGCAGTACTTC
>TRBV20-1|12|-|TRBJ2-7|-
CSARWLSYDQYF
TGCAGTGCTAGATGGCTCAGCTACGATCAGTACTTC
>TRBV20-1|16|-|TRBJ2-2|-
CSAIVLEGGDTGELFF
TGCAGTGCTATAGTTCTGGAGGGGGGCGACACCGGGGAGCTGTTTTTT
>TRBV6-2/TRBV6-3|15|-|TRBJ1-5|-
CASSLGPQLLLPQHF
TGTGCCAGCAGTTTAGGGCCCCAACTCCTTCTGCCCCAGCATTTT
>TRBV11-2|14|-|TRBJ2-7|-
CASSSIAAPYEQYF
TGTGCCAGCAGCTCCATAGCGGCTCCCTACGAGCAGTACTTC
>TRBV5-4|13|-|TRBJ2-5|-
CASSQWERETQYF
TGTGCGAGCAGTCAGTGGGAACGAGAGACCCAGTACTTC